This T cell receptor (beta chain) was retrieved from a study of blood T cell repertoires in COVID-19 (dated by TCRdb to the early 2020s). Describing the broader study: Collaborator samples came from the United States, Italy and Spain and covered acute and convalescent phases of COVID-19. The prospective study material was composed of cDNA or gDNA derived from T cells, B-cell-depleted T cells, or PBMCs. Where available, HLA class I and class II types were taken from metadata supplied by the sample provider and were not determined by assay-based typing. Subjects who had been exposed to COVID-19, were actively infected with it, or had recovered from it provided the deeply sampled blood TCRbeta repertoires that made up the dataset. The samples were drawn from two sources: the first 160 participants of the ongoing ImmuneRACE study, and 950 to 1,500 subjects contributed by 6 global collaborators. The repertoires were released in a freely available public database intended as a resource for research on the immune response to SARS-CoV-2. Nearly every sample came with metadata listing a de-identified subject ID, COVID-19 status, age in years and sex.

Note on this clone: The specificity of this receptor is unknown. Base-call qualities are not available, and no considerably larger clone is one nucleotide away.

Participants in the prospective study were aged about 18 to 89 years, lived in 24 United States geographic areas, and enrolled through a virtual design. Cohort assignment in the prospective study relied on participant-reported clinical history from a screening survey and a study questionnaire. ImmuneRACE Cohort 3 recovered participants were defined by two consecutive negative NP/OP PCR tests, healthcare professional clearance, or symptom resolution. In the prospective study, whole blood, serum and a nasopharyngeal or oropharyngeal swab were collected from each participant by mobile phlebotomists. Participants in the prospective study had the option to provide additional blood draws and questionnaires over a 2-month period. Before DNA extraction, blood samples from the prospective study were shipped at room temperature or frozen. The immunoSEQ Assay, a bias-controlled multiplex PCR, was used to amplify TCRbeta CDR3 regions from genomic DNA. In the paper's pipeline: The number of nucleated cells in each sample was estimated by amplification of reference gene primers within the assay. To quantify the absolute abundance of each unique TCRbeta CDR3 rearrangement, sequence reads were collapsed and filtered. For each sample, productive Simpson clonality was calculated as the square root of Simpson's diversity index across productive rearrangements. The table comes from immuneACCESS by way of TCRdb, which keeps in-frame sequences with V and J called. Part of the clones is missing from these tables; in studies checked, under half for an unresolved V gene and the rest for unknown reasons. Clone size and the V and J calls come from that table; the DNA yielded D and trimming. The sample yields some 500,000 clones; approximately 90% were counted once. The top ten clones comprise 1.5% to 2% of the sample.

The junction shows trimming of 4 bases on V and 10 bases on J, plus 13 bases between the germline ends. CDR1 and CDR2, per the germline V gene, are MNHEY and SVGAGI. Reading from cysteine to phenylalanine, the CDR3 counts 12 amino acids. This entry keeps only the CDR3 DNA: 36 bases, framed from base 1. Study-wide conclusions, independent of this receptor: The quantity of clinical and demographic metadata differed by source and by participant and was supplied without curation.

The TCR originated in a woman aged 40 to 50 who had recovered from COVID-19. This receptor chain uses TRBV6-5 and TRBJ1-1; matching of 6 bases hints at TRBD1 as the D gene. Sequencing was carried out using PBMCs or T cells enriched from blood (not recorded which). The base sequence is TGTGCCAGCAGTTCGACGGGCAGGGGAGCTTTCTTT. This gives the protein CASSSTGRGAFF.